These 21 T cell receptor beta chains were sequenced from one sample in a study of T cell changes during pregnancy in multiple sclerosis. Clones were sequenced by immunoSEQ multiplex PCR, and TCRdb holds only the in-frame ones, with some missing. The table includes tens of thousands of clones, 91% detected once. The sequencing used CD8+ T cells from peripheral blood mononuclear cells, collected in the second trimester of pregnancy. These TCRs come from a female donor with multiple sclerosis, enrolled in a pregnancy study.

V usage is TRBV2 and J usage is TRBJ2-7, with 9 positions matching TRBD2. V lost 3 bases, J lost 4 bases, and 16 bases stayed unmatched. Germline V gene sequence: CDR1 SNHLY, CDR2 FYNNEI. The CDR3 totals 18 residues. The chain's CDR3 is CASSDLTSGGSLLYEQYF. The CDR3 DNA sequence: TGTGCCAGCAGTGATCTGACTAGCGGAGGAAGTCTTTTATACGAGCAGTACTTC.

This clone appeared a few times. The CDR3: CSVVSGNTEAFF. For the CDR3, the DNA is TGCAGCGTTGTGTCGGGGAACACTGAAGCTTTCTTT. The chain recombines TRBV29-1 with TRBJ1-1; D ambiguous. This CDR3 has 12 residues. Germline values: CDR1 SQVTM, CDR2 ANQGSEA. The V gene lost 4 bases and the J gene lost 1 base, with 7 bases spanning the gap.

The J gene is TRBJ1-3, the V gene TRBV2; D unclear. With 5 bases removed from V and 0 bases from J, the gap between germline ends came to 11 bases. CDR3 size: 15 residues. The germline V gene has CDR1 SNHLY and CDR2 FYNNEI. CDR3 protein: CASSSDSNSGNTIYF. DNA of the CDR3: TGTGCCAGCAGTTCGGACTCAAACTCTGGAAACACCATATATTTT. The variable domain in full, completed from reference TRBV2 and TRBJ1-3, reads EPEVTQTPSHQVTQMGQEVILRCVPISNHLYFYWYRQILGQKVEFLVSFYNNEISEKSEIFDDQFSVERPDGSNFTLKIRSTKLEDSAMYFCASSSDSNSGNTIYFGEGSWLTVV.

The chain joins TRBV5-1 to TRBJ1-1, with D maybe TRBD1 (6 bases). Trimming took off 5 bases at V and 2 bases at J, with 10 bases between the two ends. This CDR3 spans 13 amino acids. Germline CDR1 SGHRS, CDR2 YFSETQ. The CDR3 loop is CASRAGGNTEAFF. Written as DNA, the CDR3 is TGCGCCAGCAGAGCGGGGGGCAACACTGAAGCTTTCTTT.

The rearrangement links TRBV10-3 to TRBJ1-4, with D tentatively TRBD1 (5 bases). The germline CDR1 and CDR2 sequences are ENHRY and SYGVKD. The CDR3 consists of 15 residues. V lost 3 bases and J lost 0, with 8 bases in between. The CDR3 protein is CAISDGGATNEKLFF. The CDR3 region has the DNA TGTGCCATCAGTGATGGGGGGGCAACTAATGAAAAACTGTTTTTT.

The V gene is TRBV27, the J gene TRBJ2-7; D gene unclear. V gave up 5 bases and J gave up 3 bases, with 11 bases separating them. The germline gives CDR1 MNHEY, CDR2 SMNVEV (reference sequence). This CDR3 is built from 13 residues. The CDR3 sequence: CASSQTAGYEQYF. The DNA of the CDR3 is TGTGCCAGCAGTCAAACCGCCGGCTACGAGCAGTACTTC.

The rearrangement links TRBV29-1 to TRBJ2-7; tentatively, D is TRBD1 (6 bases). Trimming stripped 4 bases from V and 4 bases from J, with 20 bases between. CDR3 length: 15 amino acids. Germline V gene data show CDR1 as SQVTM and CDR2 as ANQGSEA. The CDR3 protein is CSVGGWDTGRYEQYF. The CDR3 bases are TGCAGCGTTGGAGGCTGGGACACTGGAAGGTACGAGCAGTACTTC.

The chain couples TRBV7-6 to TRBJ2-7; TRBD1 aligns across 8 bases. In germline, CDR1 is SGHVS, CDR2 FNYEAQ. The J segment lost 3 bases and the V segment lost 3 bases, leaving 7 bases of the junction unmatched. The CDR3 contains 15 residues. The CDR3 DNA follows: TGTGCCAGCAGCTTGACAGGGGCGAAGGACTACGAGCAGTACTTC. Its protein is CASSLTGAKDYEQYF.

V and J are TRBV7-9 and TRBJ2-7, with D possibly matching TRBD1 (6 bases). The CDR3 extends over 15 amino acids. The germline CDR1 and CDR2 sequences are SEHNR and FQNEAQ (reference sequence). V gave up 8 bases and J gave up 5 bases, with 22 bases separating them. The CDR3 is CASYTTGQGIHEQYF. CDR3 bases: TGTGCCAGCTACACCACTGGGCAGGGGATCCACGAGCAGTACTTC. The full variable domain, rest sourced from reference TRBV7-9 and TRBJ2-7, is DTGVSQNPRHKITKRGQNVTFRCDPISEHNRLYWYRQTLGQGPEFLTYFQNEAQLEKSRLLSDRFSAERPKGSFSTLEIQRTEQGDSAMYLCASYTTGQGIHEQYFGPGTRLTVT.

In DNA, the CDR3 is TGTGCCAGCAGTTTAATCGGACATTCGGGTAATCAGCCCCAGCATTTT. Translation: CASSLIGHSGNQPQHF. This chain connects TRBV27 to TRBJ1-5, with D maybe TRBD1 (5 bases). Looked up from germline, CDR1 is MNHEY and CDR2 is SMNVEV (reference sequence). This CDR3 comprises 16 residues. V shed 2 bases and J shed 4 bases, with 15 bases lying between them.

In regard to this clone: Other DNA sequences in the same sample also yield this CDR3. Here the CDR3 reads CASSLGTGYEQYF. The CDR3 nucleotides read TGTGCCAGCAGCTTGGGGACAGGGTACGAGCAGTACTTC. The gene calls are TRBV5-6 and TRBJ2-7, with TRBD1 identical over 8 bases. The ends lost 0 bases at V and 4 bases at J; junction bases unmatched: 0. The CDR3 is 13 amino acids. CDR1 and CDR2 (germline): SGHDT, YYEEEE.

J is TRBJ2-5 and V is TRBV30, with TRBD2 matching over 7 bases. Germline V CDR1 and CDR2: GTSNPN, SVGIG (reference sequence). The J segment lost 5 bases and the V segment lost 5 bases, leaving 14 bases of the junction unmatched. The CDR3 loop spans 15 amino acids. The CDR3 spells CAWAETAGVGETQYF. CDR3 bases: TGTGCCTGGGCAGAGACGGCGGGAGTTGGGGAGACCCAGTACTTC.

This CDR3 is CASSWDRDTNTGELFF. CDR3 bases: TGTGCCAGCAGCTGGGATCGGGACACAAACACCGGGGAGCTGTTTTTT. The chain uses TRBV7-9 and TRBJ2-2; a possible D gene is TRBD1 (6 bases). Looked up from germline, CDR1 is SEHNR and CDR2 is FQNEAQ (reference sequence). Trimming took 4 bases from V and 2 from J, leaving 14 bases between them. This CDR3 comprises 16 residues.

The CDR3 sequence: CASSQATGTGYETQYF. The DNA of the CDR3 is TGCGCCAGCAGCCAGGCTACCGGGACAGGGTATGAGACCCAGTACTTC. J is TRBJ2-5 and V is TRBV4-3; TRBD1 aligns across 9 bases. V was clipped by 3 bases and J by 5 bases; unmatched bases: 10. Germline assignment: CDR1 LGHNA and CDR2 YSLEER. This CDR3 is 16 amino acids long.

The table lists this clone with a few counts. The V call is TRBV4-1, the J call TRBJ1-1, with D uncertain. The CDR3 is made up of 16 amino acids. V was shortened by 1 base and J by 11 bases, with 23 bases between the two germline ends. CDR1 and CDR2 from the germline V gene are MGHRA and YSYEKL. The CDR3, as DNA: TGCGCCAGCAGCCAAGGACTTCACGAGGGTCGCCCATTGGCTTTCTTT. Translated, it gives CASSQGLHEGRPLAFF.

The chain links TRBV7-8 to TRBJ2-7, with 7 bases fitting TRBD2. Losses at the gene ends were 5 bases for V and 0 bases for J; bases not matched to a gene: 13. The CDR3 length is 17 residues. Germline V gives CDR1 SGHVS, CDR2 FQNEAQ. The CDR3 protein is CASSSPGRETISYEQYF. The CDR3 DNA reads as TGTGCCAGCAGCAGTCCCGGGCGGGAGACTATCTCCTACGAGCAGTACTTC.

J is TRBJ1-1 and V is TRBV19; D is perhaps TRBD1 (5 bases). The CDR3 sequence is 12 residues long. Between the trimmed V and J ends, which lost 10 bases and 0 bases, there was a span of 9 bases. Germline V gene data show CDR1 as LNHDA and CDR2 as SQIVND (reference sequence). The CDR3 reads CATYRMNTEAFF. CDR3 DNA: TGTGCCACTTACAGGATGAACACTGAAGCTTTCTTT.

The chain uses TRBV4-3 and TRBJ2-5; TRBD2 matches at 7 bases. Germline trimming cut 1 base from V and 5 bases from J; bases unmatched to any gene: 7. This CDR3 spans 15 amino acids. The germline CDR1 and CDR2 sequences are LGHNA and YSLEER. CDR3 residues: CASSQVGGPFETQYF. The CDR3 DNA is TGCGCCAGCAGCCAAGTGGGAGGGCCCTTTGAGACCCAGTACTTC.

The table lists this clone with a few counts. The CDR3 loop is CASSPGQGSYEQYF. DNA of the CDR3: TGTGCCAGCAGTCCGGGACAGGGCTCCTACGAGCAGTACTTC. V gene TRBV6-5 combines with J gene TRBJ2-7; 9 bases are a match to TRBD1. Looked up from germline, CDR1 is MNHEY and CDR2 is SVGAGI. There are 14 residues in the CDR3. Trimming cost V 5 bases and J 0 bases; bases outside gene matches: 2.

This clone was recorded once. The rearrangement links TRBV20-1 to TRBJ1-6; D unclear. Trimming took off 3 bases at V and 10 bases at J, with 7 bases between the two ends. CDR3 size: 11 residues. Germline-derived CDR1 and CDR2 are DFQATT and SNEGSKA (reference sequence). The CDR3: CSARRESPLHF. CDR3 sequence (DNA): TGCAGTGCTAGGAGGGAGTCACCCCTCCACTTT.

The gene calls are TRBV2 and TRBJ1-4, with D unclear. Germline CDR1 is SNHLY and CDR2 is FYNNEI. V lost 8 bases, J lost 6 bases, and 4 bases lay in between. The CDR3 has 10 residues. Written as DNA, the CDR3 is TGTGCCAGCGGAGATGAAAAACTGTTTTTT. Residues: CASGDEKLFF.